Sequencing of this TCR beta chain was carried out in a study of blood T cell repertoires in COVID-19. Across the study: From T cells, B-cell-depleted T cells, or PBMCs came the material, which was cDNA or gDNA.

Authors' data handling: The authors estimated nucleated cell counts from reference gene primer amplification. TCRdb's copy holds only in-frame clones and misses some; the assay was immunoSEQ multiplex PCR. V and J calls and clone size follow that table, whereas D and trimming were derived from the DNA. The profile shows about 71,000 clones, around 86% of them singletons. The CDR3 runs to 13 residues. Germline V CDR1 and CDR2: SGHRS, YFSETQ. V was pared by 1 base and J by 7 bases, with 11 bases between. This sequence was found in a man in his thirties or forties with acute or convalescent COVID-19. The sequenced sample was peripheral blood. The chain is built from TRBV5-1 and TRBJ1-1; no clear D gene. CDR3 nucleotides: TGCGCCAGCAGCTTGTTCGGTTCGGGTGAAGCTTTCTTT. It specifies CASSLFGSGEAFF.